Presented here are 9 T cell receptor beta chains from one specimen sequenced in a study of blood T cell repertoires in COVID-19. Sequenced by immunoSEQ multiplex PCR; TCRdb stores in-frame clones only, minus some. Among 110,000 to 150,000 clones listed, 84% were seen once. Sample: peripheral blood. The receptors come from a human donor in a cohort sampled during active COVID-19.

V gene TRBV6-5 combines with J gene TRBJ1-5; unclear D gene. Trimming removed 8 bases at V and 3 bases at J, with 14 bases between. Germline assignment: CDR1 MNHEY and CDR2 SVGAGI. This CDR3 is built from 14 residues. In DNA form, the CDR3 reads TGTGCCAGCCCCCAGCCCGGGTCCAATCAGCCCCAGCATTTT. This codes for CASPQPGSNQPQHF.

This clone was detected only a few times. This rearrangement joins TRBV2 to TRBJ1-1; no clear D. Germline-derived CDR1 and CDR2 are SNHLY and FYNNEI. Trimming removed 4 bases from V and 7 bases from J, with 13 bases in between. The CDR3 is 13 residues long. The CDR3 DNA reads as TGTGCCAGCAGTGGGAAGCAGCGAAGTGAAGCTTTCTTT. Translating it yields CASSGKQRSEAFF.

The chain employs TRBV9 and TRBJ2-5; D possibly corresponds to TRBD1 (6 bases). The germline V gene has CDR1 SGDLS and CDR2 YYNGEE. CDR3 length: 15 residues. The V end was cut by 3 bases, the J end by 1 base, with 13 bases between. The CDR3 DNA follows: TGTGCCAGCAGCGGCAGGGGACAATCCCAAGAGACCCAGTACTTC. Protein: CASSGRGQSQETQYF.

This rearrangement joins TRBV18 to TRBJ1-4; 7 bases map to TRBD1. The CDR3 length is 14 residues. Germline assignment: CDR1 KGHSH and CDR2 LQKENI. With 6 bases clipped from V and 3 bases from J, the junction kept 4 bases outside the gene matches. The CDR3 DNA reads TGTGCCAGCTCGCCGGGACAGTCTAATGAAAAACTGTTTTTT. As protein: CASSPGQSNEKLFF.

The chain joins TRBV5-8 to TRBJ1-5, with 8 bases fitting TRBD1. Looked up from germline, CDR1 is SGHTS and CDR2 is YDEGEE. This CDR3 has 16 residues. The J segment lost 1 base and the V segment lost 4 bases, leaving 7 bases of the junction unmatched. This chain's CDR3 is CASSADREGSNQPQHF. The CDR3 DNA reads TGTGCCAGCAGCGCGGACAGGGAGGGGAGCAATCAGCCCCAGCATTTT.

This clone was picked up one time. V gene TRBV20-1 combines with J gene TRBJ1-4; D gene unclear. With 3 bases removed from V and 0 bases from J, the gap between germline ends came to 5 bases. Germline CDR1 reads DFQATT; CDR2 reads SNEGSKA (reference sequence). The CDR3 contains 13 residues. The CDR3 DNA reads TGCAGTGCTAGTGCGGCAACTAATGAAAAACTGTTTTTT. Translation gives CSASAATNEKLFF.

The rearrangement uses TRBV29-1 and TRBJ2-1; tentatively, D is TRBD2 (5 bases). CDR3 length: 10 residues. Germline values: CDR1 SQVTM, CDR2 ANQGSEA. V lost 5 bases, J lost 10 bases, and 9 bases lay in between. The CDR3 protein is CSVSSGEQFF. Here the CDR3 DNA reads TGCAGCGTTAGCAGCGGCGAGCAGTTCTTC.

The chain recombines TRBV7-2 with TRBJ1-2, with TRBD1 matching over 7 bases. With 0 bases clipped from V and 4 bases from J, the junction kept 5 bases outside the gene matches. From germline, CDR1 is SGHTA and CDR2 FQGNSA. This CDR3 has 15 residues. CDR3 amino acids: CASSLAGQPLYGYTF. CDR3 bases: TGTGCCAGCAGCTTAGCGGGACAGCCTCTCTATGGCTACACCTTC.

There are a few counts of this clone. V usage is TRBV5-1 and J usage is TRBJ1-2; D is ambiguous. V lost 7 bases to trimming and J lost 4 bases, with 20 bases between them. In germline, CDR1 is SGHRS, CDR2 YFSETQ. This CDR3 contains 15 residues. The DNA of the CDR3 is TGCGCCAGCCGTACGTGGTACGGGTCTCCCTATGGCTACACCTTC. Protein: CASRTWYGSPYGYTF.